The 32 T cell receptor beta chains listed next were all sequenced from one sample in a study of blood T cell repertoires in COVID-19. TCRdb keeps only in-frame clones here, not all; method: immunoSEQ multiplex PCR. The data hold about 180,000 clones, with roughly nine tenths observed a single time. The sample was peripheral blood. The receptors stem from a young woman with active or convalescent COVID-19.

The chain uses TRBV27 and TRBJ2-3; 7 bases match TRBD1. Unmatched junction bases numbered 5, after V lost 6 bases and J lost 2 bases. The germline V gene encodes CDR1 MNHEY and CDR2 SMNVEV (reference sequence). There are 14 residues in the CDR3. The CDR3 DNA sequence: TGTGCCAGCAGACGACAGGGTCCCACAGATACGCAGTATTTT. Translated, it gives CASRRQGPTDTQYF.

CDR3 in amino acids: CASSVLTGGVGELFF. CDR3 DNA: TGTGCCAGCAGCGTACTGACGGGAGGAGTCGGGGAGCTGTTTTTT. The chain recombines TRBV9 with TRBJ2-2, with 7 bases aligning to TRBD2. There are 15 residues in the CDR3. V dropped 1 base and J dropped 7; count of bases not matched to a gene: 7. Germline CDR1 is SGDLS and CDR2 is YYNGEE.

CDR3 sequence: CASSPRQGGNTEAFF. The CDR3 DNA sequence: TGTGCCAGCAGCCCCCGACAGGGGGGGAACACTGAAGCTTTCTTT. This chain links TRBV11-3 with TRBJ1-1; 9 bases fit TRBD1. After removal of 5 bases from V and 1 base from J, the junction contained 5 bases not matched to a gene. This CDR3 has 15 residues. Germline V gene lookup returns CDR1 SGHNT and CDR2 YENEEA.

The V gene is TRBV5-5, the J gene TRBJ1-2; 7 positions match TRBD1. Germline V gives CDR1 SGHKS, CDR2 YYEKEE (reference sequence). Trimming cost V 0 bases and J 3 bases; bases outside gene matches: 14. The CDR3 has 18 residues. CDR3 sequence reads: CASSLEGALGEWDYGYTF. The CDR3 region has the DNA TGTGCCAGCAGCTTGGAGGGGGCGCTTGGAGAATGGGACTATGGCTACACCTTC.

The CDR3 coding sequence is TGTGCCAGCAGTCCAAACCGGGACATCAATGAAAAACTGTTTTTT. Translated, it gives CASSPNRDINEKLFF. The gene calls are TRBV6-5 and TRBJ1-4; the D gene is possibly TRBD1 (6 bases). Trimming took off 5 bases at V and 5 bases at J, with 15 bases between the two ends. Germline CDR1 is MNHEY and CDR2 is SVGAGI. This CDR3 comprises 15 residues.

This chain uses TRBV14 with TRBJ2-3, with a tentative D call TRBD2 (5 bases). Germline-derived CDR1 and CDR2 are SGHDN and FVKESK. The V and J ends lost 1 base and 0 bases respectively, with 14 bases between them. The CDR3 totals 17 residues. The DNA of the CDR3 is TGTGCCAGCAGCCAAGGGCTAGCTCCCACTAGCACAGATACGCAGTATTTT. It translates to CASSQGLAPTSTDTQYF. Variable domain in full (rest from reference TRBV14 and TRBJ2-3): EAGVTQFPSHSVIEKGQTVTLRCDPISGHDNLYWYRRVMGKEIKFLLHFVKESKQDESGMPNNRFLAERTGGTYSTLKVQPAELEDSGVYFCASSQGLAPTSTDTQYFGPGTRLTVL.

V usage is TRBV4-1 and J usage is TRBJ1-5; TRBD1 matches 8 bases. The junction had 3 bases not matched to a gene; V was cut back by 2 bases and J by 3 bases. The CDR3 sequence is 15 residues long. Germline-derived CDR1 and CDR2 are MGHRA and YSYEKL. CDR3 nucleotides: TGCGCCAGCAGCCAACTCAGGGGGCCCAATCAGCCCCAGCATTTT. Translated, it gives CASSQLRGPNQPQHF.

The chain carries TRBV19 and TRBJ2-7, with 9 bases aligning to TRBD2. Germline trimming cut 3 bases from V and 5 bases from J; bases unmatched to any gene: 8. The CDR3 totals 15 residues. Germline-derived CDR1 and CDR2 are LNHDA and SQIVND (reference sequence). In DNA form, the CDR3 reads TGTGCCAGTAGTATGGAGGGACTAGCAACACACGAGCAGTACTTC. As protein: CASSMEGLATHEQYF.

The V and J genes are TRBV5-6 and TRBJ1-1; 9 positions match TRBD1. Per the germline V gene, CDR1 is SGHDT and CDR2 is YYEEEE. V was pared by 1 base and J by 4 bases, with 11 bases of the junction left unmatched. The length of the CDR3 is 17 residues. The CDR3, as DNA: TGTGCCAGCAGCTTGTATACCGGGACAGGGAGGGTCACTGAAGCTTTCTTT. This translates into CASSLYTGTGRVTEAFF.

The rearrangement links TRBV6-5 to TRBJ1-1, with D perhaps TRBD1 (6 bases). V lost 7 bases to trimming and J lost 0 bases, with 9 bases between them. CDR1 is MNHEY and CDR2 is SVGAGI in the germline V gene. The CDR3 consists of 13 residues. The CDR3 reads CASTGVLNTEAFF. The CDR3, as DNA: TGTGCCAGCACAGGGGTCCTGAACACTGAAGCTTTCTTT.

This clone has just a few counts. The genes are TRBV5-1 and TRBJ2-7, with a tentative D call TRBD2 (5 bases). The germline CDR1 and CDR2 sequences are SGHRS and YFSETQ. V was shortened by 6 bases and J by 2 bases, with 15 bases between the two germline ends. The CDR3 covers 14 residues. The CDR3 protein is CASTTTTGTYEQYF. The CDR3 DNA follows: TGCGCCAGCACCACAACGACGGGGACCTACGAGCAGTACTTC. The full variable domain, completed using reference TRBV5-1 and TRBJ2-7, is KAGVTQTPRYLIKTRGQQVTLSCSPISGHRSVSWYQQTPGQGLQFLFEYFSETQRNKGNFPGRFSGRQFSNSRSEMNVSTLELGDSALYLCASTTTTGTYEQYFGPGTRLTVT.

In nucleotides, the CDR3 is TGTGCCAGCATCCCCCTACAGGGGGCTAGGTACGAGCAGTACTTC. Amino acids: CASIPLQGARYEQYF. The chain couples TRBV2 to TRBJ2-7; TRBD1 agrees at 9 bases. The V segment lost 7 bases and the J segment 4 bases; nucleotides outside the gene matches: 11. The germline V gene encodes CDR1 SNHLY and CDR2 FYNNEI. CDR3 length: 15 amino acids.

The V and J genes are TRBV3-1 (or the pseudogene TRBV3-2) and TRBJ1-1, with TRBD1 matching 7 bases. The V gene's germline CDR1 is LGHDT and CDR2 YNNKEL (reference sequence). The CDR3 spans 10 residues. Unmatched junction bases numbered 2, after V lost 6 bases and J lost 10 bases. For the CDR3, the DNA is TGTGCCAGCAGAAGGGGGCGAGCTTTCTTT. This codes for CASRRGRAFF.

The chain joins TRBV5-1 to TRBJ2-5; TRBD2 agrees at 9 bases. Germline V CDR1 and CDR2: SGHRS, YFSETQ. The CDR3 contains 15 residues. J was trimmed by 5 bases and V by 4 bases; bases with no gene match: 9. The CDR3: CASSQEAGGGETQYF. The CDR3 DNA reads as TGCGCCAGCAGCCAGGAAGCGGGAGGTGGGGAGACCCAGTACTTC.

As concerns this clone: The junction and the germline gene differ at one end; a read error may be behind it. The CDR3 is CASRRTNQPQHF. Written as DNA, the CDR3 is TGTGCTAGCAGGCGAACGAATCAGCCCCAGCATTTT. This chain joins TRBV7-7 and TRBJ1-5; D gene unclear. Germline V CDR1 and CDR2: SSHAT, FNYEAQ (reference sequence). This CDR3 is 12 amino acids long.

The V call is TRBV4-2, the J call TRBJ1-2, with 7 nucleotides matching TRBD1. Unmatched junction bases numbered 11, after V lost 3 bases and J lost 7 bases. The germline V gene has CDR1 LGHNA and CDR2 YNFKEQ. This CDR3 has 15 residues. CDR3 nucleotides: TGTGCCAGCAGCCAGAGCGTAGGGGGCGCCGGTGGCTACACCTTC. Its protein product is CASSQSVGGAGGYTF.

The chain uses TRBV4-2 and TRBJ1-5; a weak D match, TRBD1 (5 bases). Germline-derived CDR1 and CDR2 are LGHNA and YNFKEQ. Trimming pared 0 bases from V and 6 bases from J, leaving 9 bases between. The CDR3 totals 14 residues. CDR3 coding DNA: TGTGCCAGCAGCCAAGAAGGGGTCGGTCAGCCCCAGCATTTT. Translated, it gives CASSQEGVGQPQHF.

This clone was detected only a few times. The CDR3 loop is CASSYPSGSSGEQYF. The DNA of the CDR3 is TGTGCCAGCAGTTACCCTAGCGGTTCCTCTGGAGAGCAGTACTTC. The chain has TRBV6-6 and TRBJ2-7, with 7 bases matching TRBD2. V lost 2 bases to trimming and J lost 7 bases; unmatched junction nucleotides: 11. CDR1 and CDR2 from the germline V gene are MNHNY and SVGAGI (reference sequence). This CDR3 is built from 15 residues.

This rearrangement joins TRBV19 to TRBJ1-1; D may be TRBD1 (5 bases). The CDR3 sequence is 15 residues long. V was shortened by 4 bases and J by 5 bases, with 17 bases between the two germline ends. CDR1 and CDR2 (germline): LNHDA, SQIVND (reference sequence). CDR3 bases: TGTGCCAGTAGTAAGGACCAGGGTTTCCGGACTGAAGCTTTCTTT. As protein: CASSKDQGFRTEAFF.

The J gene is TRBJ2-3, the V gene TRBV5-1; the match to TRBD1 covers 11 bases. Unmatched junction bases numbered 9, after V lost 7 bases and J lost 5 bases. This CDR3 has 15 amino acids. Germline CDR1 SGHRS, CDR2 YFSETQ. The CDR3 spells CASARGQGGGDTQYF. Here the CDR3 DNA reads TGCGCCAGCGCGCGGGGACAGGGGGGAGGAGATACGCAGTATTTT.

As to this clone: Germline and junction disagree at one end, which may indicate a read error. CDR3 sequence (DNA): TGTGCCAGCAGTTTAGCGCAGACGACTGGCCGCTTC. Translating it yields CASSLAQTTGRF. The rearrangement links TRBV12-3 or TRBV12-4 to TRBJ1-2; no definite D call. This CDR3 region has 12 residues.

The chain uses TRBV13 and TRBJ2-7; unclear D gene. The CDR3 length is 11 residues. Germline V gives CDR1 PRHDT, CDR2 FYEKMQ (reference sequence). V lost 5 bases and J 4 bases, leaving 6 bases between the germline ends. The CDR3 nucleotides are TGTGCCAGCAGCGTGCGATACGAGCAGTACTTC. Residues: CASSVRYEQYF.

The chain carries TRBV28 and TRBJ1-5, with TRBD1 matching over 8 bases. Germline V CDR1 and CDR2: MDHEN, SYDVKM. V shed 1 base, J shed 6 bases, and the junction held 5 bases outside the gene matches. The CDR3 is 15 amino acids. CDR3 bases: TGTGCCAGCAGTTTATCAGGACAGGGACTTCAGCCCCAGCATTTT. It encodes CASSLSGQGLQPQHF.

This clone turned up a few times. CDR3 nucleotides: TGTGCCAGCAGTCCCGGGACAGAGCAGTTCTTC. Its translation: CASSPGTEQFF. The chain recombines TRBV28 with TRBJ2-1; TRBD1 is a possible D gene (6 bases). Germline V gene sequence: CDR1 MDHEN, CDR2 SYDVKM. With 5 bases removed from V and 10 bases from J, the gap between germline ends came to 9 bases. This CDR3 comprises 11 residues.

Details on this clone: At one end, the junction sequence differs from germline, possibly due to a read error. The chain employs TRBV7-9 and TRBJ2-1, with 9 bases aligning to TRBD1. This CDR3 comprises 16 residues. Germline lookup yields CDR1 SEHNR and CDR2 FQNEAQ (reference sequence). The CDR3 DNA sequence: TGTGCCAGCAGCCCGGCCGGGACAGGGTCCTTCAATGAGCAGTTCTTC. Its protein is CASSPAGTGSFNEQFF.

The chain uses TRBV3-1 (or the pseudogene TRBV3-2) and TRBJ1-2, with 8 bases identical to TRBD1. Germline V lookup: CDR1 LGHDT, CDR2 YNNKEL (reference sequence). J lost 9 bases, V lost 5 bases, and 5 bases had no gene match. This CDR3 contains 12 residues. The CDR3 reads CASSEGQGSYTF. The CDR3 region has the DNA TGTGCCAGCAGCGAAGGACAGGGTAGCTACACCTTC.

The CDR3: CASSLFGETQYF. CDR3 coding DNA: TGTGCCAGCAGTTTATTTGGCGAGACCCAGTACTTC. The chain combines TRBV28 with TRBJ2-5; no clear D. Germline V gene lookup returns CDR1 MDHEN and CDR2 SYDVKM. V shed 1 base and J shed 5 bases, with 5 bases lying between them. The CDR3 is 12 residues long.

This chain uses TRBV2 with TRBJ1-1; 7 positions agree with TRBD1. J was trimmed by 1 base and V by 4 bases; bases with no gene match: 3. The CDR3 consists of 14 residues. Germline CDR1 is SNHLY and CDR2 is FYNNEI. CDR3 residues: CASSGQGQNTEAFF. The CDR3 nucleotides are TGTGCCAGCAGTGGACAGGGACAGAACACTGAAGCTTTCTTT.

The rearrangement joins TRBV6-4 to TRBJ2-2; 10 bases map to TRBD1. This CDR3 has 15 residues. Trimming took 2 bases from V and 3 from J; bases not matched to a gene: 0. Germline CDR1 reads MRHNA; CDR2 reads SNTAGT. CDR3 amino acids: CASSDGTGDTGELFF. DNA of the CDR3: TGTGCCAGCAGTGACGGGACAGGGGACACCGGGGAGCTGTTTTTT.

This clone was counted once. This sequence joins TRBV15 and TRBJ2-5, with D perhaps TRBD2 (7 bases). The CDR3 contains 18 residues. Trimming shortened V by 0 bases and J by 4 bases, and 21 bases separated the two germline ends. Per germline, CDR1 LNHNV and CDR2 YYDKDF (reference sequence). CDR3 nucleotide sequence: TGTGCCACCAGCAGAGATCTGGCGGGGGCGCGGGCACCAGAGACCCAGTACTTC. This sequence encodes CATSRDLAGARAPETQYF. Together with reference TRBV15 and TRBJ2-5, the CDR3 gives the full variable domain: DAMVIQNPRYQVTQFGKPVTLSCSQTLNHNVMYWYQQKSSQAPKLLFHYYDKDFNNEADTPDNFQSRRPNTSFCFLDIRSPGLGDTAMYLCATSRDLAGARAPETQYFGPGTRLLVL.

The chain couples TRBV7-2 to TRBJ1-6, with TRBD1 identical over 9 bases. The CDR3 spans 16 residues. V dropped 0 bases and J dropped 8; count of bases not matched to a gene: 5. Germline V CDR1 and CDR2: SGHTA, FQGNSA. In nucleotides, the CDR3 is TGTGCCAGCAGCTTAGCGAAGAACAGGGGGCATTCACCCCTCCACTTT. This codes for CASSLAKNRGHSPLHF. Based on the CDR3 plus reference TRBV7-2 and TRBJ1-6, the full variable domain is GAGVSQSPSNKVTEKGKDVELRCDPISGHTALYWYRQSLGQGLEFLIYFQGNSAPDKSGLPSDRFSAERTGGSVSTLTIQRTQQEDSAVYLCASSLAKNRGHSPLHFGNGTRLTVT.

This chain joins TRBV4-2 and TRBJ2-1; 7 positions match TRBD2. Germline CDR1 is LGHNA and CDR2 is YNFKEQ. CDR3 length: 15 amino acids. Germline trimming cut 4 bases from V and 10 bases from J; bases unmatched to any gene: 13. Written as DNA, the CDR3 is TGTGCCAGCAGCCTAGCGGGCGAAAAACCTCTAGAGCAGTTCTTC. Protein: CASSLAGEKPLEQFF.